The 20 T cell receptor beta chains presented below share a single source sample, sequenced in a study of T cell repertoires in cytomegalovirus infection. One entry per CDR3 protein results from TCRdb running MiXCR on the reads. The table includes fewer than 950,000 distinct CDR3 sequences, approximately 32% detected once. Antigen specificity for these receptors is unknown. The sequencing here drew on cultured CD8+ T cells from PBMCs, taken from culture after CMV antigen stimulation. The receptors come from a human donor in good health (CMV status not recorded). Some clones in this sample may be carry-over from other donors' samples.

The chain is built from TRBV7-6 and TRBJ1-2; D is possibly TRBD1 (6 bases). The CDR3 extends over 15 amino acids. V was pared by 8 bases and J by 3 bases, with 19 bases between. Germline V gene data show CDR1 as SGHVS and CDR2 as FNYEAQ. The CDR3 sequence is CASEGLRGPDYGYTF. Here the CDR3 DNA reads TGTGCCAGCGAGGGGTTACGGGGGCCGGACTATGGCTACACCTTC.

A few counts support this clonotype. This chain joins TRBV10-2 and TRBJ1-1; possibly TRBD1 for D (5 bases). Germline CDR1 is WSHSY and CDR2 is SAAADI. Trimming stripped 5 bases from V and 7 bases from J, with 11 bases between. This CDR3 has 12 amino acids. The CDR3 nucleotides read TGCGCCAGCAGTCGGGGGGAGATTGAAGCTTTCTTT. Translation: CASSRGEIEAFF.

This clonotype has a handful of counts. DNA of the CDR3: TGTGCCAGCAGCTTAGGCCCCCGGACAGTTATGAACAATGAGCAGTTCTTC. The encoded protein is CASSLGPRTVMNNEQFF. The rearrangement links TRBV7-9 to TRBJ2-1; the D gene is possibly TRBD1 (6 bases). V was clipped by 1 base and J by 5 bases, with 18 bases between them. The CDR3 extends over 17 amino acids. Germline loops: CDR1 SEHNR, CDR2 FQNEAQ (reference sequence).

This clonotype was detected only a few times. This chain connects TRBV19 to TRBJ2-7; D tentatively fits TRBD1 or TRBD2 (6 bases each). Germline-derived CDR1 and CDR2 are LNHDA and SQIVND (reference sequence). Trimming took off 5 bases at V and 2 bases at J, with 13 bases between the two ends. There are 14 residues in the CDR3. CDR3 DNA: TGTGCCAGTAGTGCAGCAAGGGGGGCCTACGAGCAGTACTTC. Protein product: CASSAARGAYEQYF.

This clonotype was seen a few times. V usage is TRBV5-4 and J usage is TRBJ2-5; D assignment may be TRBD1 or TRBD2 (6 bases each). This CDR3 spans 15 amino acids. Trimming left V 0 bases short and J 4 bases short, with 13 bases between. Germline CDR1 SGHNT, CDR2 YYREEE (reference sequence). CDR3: CASSLGEDSLETQYF. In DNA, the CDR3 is TGTGCCAGCAGCTTGGGGGAGGACAGCTTAGAGACCCAGTACTTC.

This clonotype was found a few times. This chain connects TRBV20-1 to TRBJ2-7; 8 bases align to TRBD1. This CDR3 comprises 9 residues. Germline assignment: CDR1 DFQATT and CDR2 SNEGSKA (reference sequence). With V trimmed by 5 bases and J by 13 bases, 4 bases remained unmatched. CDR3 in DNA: TGCAGTGCTTGGGACAGGCGCTACGTC. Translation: CSAWDRRYV.

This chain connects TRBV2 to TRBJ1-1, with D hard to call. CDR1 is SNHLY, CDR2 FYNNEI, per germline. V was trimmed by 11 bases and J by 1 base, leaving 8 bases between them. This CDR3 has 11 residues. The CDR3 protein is CAGVANTEAFF. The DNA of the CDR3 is TGTGCCGGGGTCGCGAACACTGAAGCTTTCTTT.

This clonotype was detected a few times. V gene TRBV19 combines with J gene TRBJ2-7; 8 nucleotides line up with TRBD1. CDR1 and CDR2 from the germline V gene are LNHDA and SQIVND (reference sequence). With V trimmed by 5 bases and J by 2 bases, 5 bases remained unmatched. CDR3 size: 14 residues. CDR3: CASSSGTGPYEQYV. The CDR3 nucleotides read TGTGCCAGTAGTTCCGGGACAGGCCCCTACGAGCAGTACGTC.

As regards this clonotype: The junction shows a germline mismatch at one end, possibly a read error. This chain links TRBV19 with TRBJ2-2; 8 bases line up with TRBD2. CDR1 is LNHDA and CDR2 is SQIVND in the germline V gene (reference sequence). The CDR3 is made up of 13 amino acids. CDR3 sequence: CATPGGVTGELFF. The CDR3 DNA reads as TGTGCCACCCCGGGAGGGGTCACCGGGGAGCTATTTTTT.

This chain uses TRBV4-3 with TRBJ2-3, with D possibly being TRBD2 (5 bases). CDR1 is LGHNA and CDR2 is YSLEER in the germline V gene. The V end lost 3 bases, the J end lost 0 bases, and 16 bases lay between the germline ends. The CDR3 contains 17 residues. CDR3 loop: CASSQASGAASTDTQYF. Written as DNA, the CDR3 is TGCGCCAGCAGCCAGGCCAGCGGCGCAGCTAGCACAGATACGCAGTATTTT.

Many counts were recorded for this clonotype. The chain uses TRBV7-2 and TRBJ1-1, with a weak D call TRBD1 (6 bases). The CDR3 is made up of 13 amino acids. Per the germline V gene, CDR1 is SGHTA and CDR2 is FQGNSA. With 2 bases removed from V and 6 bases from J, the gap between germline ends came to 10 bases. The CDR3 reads CASSLTGKSEAFF. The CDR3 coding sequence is TGTGCCAGCAGCTTAACAGGGAAATCTGAAGCTTTCTTT.

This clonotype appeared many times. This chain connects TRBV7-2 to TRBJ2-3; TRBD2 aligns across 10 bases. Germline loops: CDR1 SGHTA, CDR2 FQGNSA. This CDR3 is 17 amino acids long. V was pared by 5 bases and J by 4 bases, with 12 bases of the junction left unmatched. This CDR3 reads CASSVDSGGSRPDTQYF. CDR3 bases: TGTGCCAGCAGCGTCGATAGCGGGGGGTCCCGGCCAGATACGCAGTATTTT.

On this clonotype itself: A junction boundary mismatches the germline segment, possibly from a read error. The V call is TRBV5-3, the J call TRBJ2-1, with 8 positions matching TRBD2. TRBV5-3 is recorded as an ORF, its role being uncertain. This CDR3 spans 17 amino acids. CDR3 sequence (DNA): TGTGCCAGCAGCTTGAATCAGCGACTAGCGTCCGACAATGAGCAGTTCTTC. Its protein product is CASSLNQRLASDNEQFF.

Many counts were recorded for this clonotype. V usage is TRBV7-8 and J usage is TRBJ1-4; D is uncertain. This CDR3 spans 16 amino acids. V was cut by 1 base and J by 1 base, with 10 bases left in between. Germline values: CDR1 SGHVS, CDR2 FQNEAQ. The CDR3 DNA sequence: TGTGCCAGCAGCTTAGTGCGGGCCGGAACTAATGAAAAACTGTTTTTT. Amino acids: CASSLVRAGTNEKLFF.

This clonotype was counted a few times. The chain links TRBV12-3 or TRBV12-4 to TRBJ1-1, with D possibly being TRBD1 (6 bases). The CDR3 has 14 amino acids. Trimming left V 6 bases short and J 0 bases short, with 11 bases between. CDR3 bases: TGTGCCAGCAGAGATACAGGGCTGAACACTGAAGCTTTCTTT. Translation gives CASRDTGLNTEAFF.

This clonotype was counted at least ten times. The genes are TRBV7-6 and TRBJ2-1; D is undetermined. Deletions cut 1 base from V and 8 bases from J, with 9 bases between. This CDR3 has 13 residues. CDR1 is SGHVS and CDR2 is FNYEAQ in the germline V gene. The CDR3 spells CASSLGPSDEQFF. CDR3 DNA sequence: TGTGCCAGCAGCTTAGGCCCCTCAGATGAGCAGTTCTTC.

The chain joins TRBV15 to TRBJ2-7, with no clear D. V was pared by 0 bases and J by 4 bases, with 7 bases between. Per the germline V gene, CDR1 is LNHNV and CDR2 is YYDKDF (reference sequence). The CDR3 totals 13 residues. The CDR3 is CATSRESRYEQYF. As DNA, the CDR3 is TGTGCCACCAGCAGAGAAAGCAGATACGAGCAGTACTTC.

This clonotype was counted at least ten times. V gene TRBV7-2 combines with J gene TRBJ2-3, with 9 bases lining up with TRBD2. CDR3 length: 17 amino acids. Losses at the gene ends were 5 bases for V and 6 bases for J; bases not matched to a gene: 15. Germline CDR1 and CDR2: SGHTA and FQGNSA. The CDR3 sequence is CASSVGLAGADRDTQYF. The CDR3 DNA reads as TGTGCCAGCAGCGTGGGCTTAGCGGGGGCTGATAGGGATACGCAGTATTTT.

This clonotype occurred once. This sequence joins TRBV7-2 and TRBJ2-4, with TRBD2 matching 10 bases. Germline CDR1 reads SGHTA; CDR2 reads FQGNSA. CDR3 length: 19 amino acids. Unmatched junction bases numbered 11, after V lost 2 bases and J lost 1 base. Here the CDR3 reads CASSLNRLAGEVAKNIQYF. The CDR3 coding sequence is TGTGCCAGCAGCTTAAATAGGCTAGCGGGGGAGGTTGCCAAAAACATTCAGTACTTC.

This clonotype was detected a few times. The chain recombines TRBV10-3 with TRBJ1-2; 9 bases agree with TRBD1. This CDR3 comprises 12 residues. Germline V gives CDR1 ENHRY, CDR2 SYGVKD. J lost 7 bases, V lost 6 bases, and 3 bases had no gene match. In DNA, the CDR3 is TGTGCCATCAGAACGGACAGGGGTGGCTACACCTTC. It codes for CAIRTDRGGYTF.